The rows below give T cell receptor beta chains drawn from one sample of a study of CD8 T cells in ankylosing spondylitis. Via MiXCR, TCRdb re-called the 5' RACE reads, giving one row per CDR3 protein. The sample holds a few hundred thousand distinct CDR3 sequences, approximately 20% seen once. Sequenced sample: blood, either unsorted or a sorted T cell fraction (not recorded which). The receptors originated from a male donor with ankylosing spondylitis. Each CDR3 is given with its conserved first and last residue. The D gene is left open where the match is weak. Only part of the rows carry a size: once, few, many, or a class if the clone is expanded.

len: 14; d_gene: -; v_gene: TRBV12-3/TRBV12-4; abundance: -; j_gene: TRBJ2-1; CDR3nt: TGTGCCAGCAACATCCGGGAATCCTACAATGAGCAGTTCTTC; CDR3aa: CASNIRESYNEQFF
len: 13; d_gene: -; v_gene: TRBV12-3/TRBV12-4; abundance: -; j_gene: TRBJ2-5; CDR3nt: TGTGCCAGCAGTCGAAGGAGACAAGAGACCCAGTACTTC; CDR3aa: CASSRRRQETQYF
len: 11; d_gene: -; v_gene: TRBV10-3; abundance: few; j_gene: TRBJ2-7; CDR3nt: TGTGCCATCAGTGAATTGGGGGAGCAGTACTTC; CDR3aa: CAISELGEQYF
len: 18; d_gene: -; v_gene: TRBV6-1; abundance: -; j_gene: TRBJ1-5; CDR3nt: TGTGCCAGCAGTGAACGGGCTGGGGGGGCTTATAGCAATCAGCCCCAGCATTTT; CDR3aa: CASSERAGGAYSNQPQHF
len: 17; d_gene: -; v_gene: TRBV5-1; abundance: -; j_gene: TRBJ2-7; CDR3nt: TGCGCCAGCAGCTTGGCCTCTACACCTTTTAGCTCCTACGAGCAGTACTTC; CDR3aa: CASSLASTPFSSYEQYF
len: 13; d_gene: -; v_gene: TRBV20-1; abundance: -; j_gene: TRBJ2-5; CDR3nt: TGCAGTGCTAGAGTGTCAGGGTTAGAGACCCAGTACTTC; CDR3aa: CSARVSGLETQYF
len: 16; d_gene: TRBD2; v_gene: TRBV3-1; abundance: -; j_gene: TRBJ2-3; CDR3nt: TGTGCCAGCACCCACGGACTAGCGACACTGATGTATACGCAGTATTTT; CDR3aa: CASTHGLATLMYTQYF
len: 17; d_gene: TRBD1; v_gene: TRBV4-1; abundance: many; j_gene: TRBJ2-3; CDR3nt: TGCGCCAGCAGCCAAGTAGTGTCAGGGGGTGGATTAGATACGCAGTATTTT; CDR3aa: CASSQVVSGGGLDTQYF
len: 16; d_gene: -; v_gene: TRBV4-2; abundance: -; j_gene: TRBJ1-1; CDR3nt: TGTGCCAGCAGCCAAGACCGGGACGGCTGGAACACTGAAGCTTTCTTT; CDR3aa: CASSQDRDGWNTEAFF
len: 13; d_gene: TRBD1; v_gene: TRBV29-1; abundance: -; j_gene: TRBJ2-7; CDR3nt: TGCAGCGCGGGACAGGGGGGATCCTACGAGCAGTACTTC; CDR3aa: CSAGQGGSYEQYF
len: 12; d_gene: TRBD1; v_gene: TRBV27; abundance: -; j_gene: TRBJ2-1; CDR3nt: TGTGCCAGTATGACAGGGGTCCATGAGCAGTTCTTC; CDR3aa: CASMTGVHEQFF
len: 16; d_gene: TRBD2; v_gene: TRBV12-3/TRBV12-4; abundance: few; j_gene: TRBJ2-3; CDR3nt: TGTGCCAGCAGTTTAGTGGCTAGCGGGGGCGCAGATACGCAGTATTTT; CDR3aa: CASSLVASGGADTQYF
len: 16; d_gene: -; v_gene: TRBV9; abundance: -; j_gene: TRBJ2-2; CDR3nt: TGTGCCAGCAGCGTATCCCCAGGAGGACGGCCCGGGGAGCTGTTTTTT; CDR3aa: CASSVSPGGRPGELFF
len: 14; d_gene: -; v_gene: TRBV20-1; abundance: -; j_gene: TRBJ2-2; CDR3nt: TGCAGTGCTAAACCTTCTAGGGGCACCGGGGAGCTGTTTTTT; CDR3aa: CSAKPSRGTGELFF
len: 14; d_gene: TRBD2; v_gene: TRBV12-3/TRBV12-4; abundance: few; j_gene: TRBJ2-1; CDR3nt: TGTGCCATTCTCTCCGGGACTAGCGGGATTGAGCAGTTCTTC; CDR3aa: CAILSGTSGIEQFF
len: 13; d_gene: -; v_gene: TRBV29-1; abundance: few; j_gene: TRBJ2-1; CDR3nt: TGCAGCGGAGAGACAGTGAGGAACAATGAGCAGTTCTTC; CDR3aa: CSGETVRNNEQFF
len: 16; d_gene: TRBD2; v_gene: TRBV28; abundance: few; j_gene: TRBJ2-3; CDR3nt: TGTGCCAGCACCACCCCTAGCGGGACTAGCACAGATACGCAGTATTTT; CDR3aa: CASTTPSGTSTDTQYF
len: 15; d_gene: TRBD2; v_gene: TRBV20-1; abundance: -; j_gene: TRBJ2-5; CDR3nt: TGCAGTGCGGGGCTCGGTGCGGGAGCGCAAGAGACCCAGTACTTC; CDR3aa: CSAGLGAGAQETQYF
len: 12; d_gene: -; v_gene: TRBV29-1; abundance: many; j_gene: TRBJ2-7; CDR3nt: TGCAGCGTTGATAGGGGTCCCTACGAGCAGTACTTC; CDR3aa: CSVDRGPYEQYF
len: 12; d_gene: -; v_gene: TRBV20-1; abundance: -; j_gene: TRBJ2-3; CDR3nt: TGCAGTGCTAGCCAATTCGGGACCCGGTCGTATTTT; CDR3aa: CSASQFGTRSYF
len: 13; d_gene: -; v_gene: TRBV12-3/TRBV12-4; abundance: -; j_gene: TRBJ2-5; CDR3nt: TGTGCCAGCAGTATAGGGAGACAGGAGACCCAGTACTTC; CDR3aa: CASSIGRQETQYF
len: 11; d_gene: -; v_gene: TRBV28; abundance: few; j_gene: TRBJ1-2; CDR3nt: TGTGGAATCAAACTCCCCTCGGGCTACACCTTC; CDR3aa: CGIKLPSGYTF
len: 14; d_gene: TRBD1; v_gene: TRBV12-3/TRBV12-4; abundance: -; j_gene: TRBJ1-1; CDR3nt: TGTGCCAGCAGTGGATCAGGGGGCTCGGCTGAAGCTTTCTTT; CDR3aa: CASSGSGGSAEAFF
len: 16; d_gene: -; v_gene: TRBV7-2; abundance: few; j_gene: TRBJ2-7; CDR3nt: TGTGCCAGCAGCTTATCTGGGGTAGCGGCACCCTACGAGCAGTACTTC; CDR3aa: CASSLSGVAAPYEQYF
len: 16; d_gene: TRBD2; v_gene: TRBV5-1; abundance: -; j_gene: TRBJ2-4; CDR3nt: TGCGCCAGCAGCATCAGGAGGGCTAGCGGGAGCGCTCCTCAGTACTTC; CDR3aa: CASSIRRASGSAPQYF
len: 15; d_gene: TRBD2; v_gene: TRBV12-3/TRBV12-4; abundance: -; j_gene: TRBJ2-7; CDR3nt: TGTGCCAGCAGTTTAACCTCTAGCGGGATCCACGAGCAGTACTTC; CDR3aa: CASSLTSSGIHEQYF
len: 17; d_gene: TRBD2; v_gene: TRBV28; abundance: -; j_gene: TRBJ2-2; CDR3nt: TGTCCCAGCAGTTCCCTGGTAGCGGGAAAAGGAACCGGGGAGCTGTTTTTT; CDR3aa: CPSSSLVAGKGTGELFF
len: 17; d_gene: TRBD2; v_gene: TRBV15; abundance: -; j_gene: TRBJ2-2; CDR3nt: TGTGCCACCAGCAGAGATCTAGCGGGGGCAGGGGGCGGGGAGCTGTTTTTT; CDR3aa: CATSRDLAGAGGGELFF
len: 14; d_gene: -; v_gene: TRBV10-3; abundance: few; j_gene: TRBJ2-3; CDR3nt: TGTGCCACCGGACAGGGACTAAGCACAGATACGCAGTATTTT; CDR3aa: CATGQGLSTDTQYF
len: 14; d_gene: TRBD1; v_gene: TRBV10-3; abundance: -; j_gene: TRBJ2-2; CDR3nt: TGTGCCATCAGGAGAGACAGGGACACCGGGGAGCTGTTTTTT; CDR3aa: CAIRRDRDTGELFF
len: 15; d_gene: TRBD2; v_gene: TRBV9; abundance: many; j_gene: TRBJ2-1; CDR3nt: TGTGCCAGCAGCCCGGGACTAGCGGGAGCCAATGAGCAGTTCTTC; CDR3aa: CASSPGLAGANEQFF
len: 15; d_gene: -; v_gene: TRBV12-3/TRBV12-4; abundance: few; j_gene: TRBJ2-5; CDR3nt: TGTGCCAGCAGCCTTAGGGGGGTATTGGAAGAGACCCAGTACTTC; CDR3aa: CASSLRGVLEETQYF
len: 20; d_gene: TRBD1; v_gene: TRBV6-2/TRBV6-3; abundance: few; j_gene: TRBJ2-6; CDR3nt: TGTGCCAGCAGTCGCTACAGGGGAGCCAACCTTCATTCTGGGGCCAACGTCCTGACTTTC; CDR3aa: CASSRYRGANLHSGANVLTF
len: 14; d_gene: -; v_gene: TRBV3-1; abundance: few; j_gene: TRBJ2-1; CDR3nt: TGTGCCAGCAGCCTGGGATACAGGGACGGTGAGCAGTTCTTC; CDR3aa: CASSLGYRDGEQFF
len: 14; d_gene: -; v_gene: TRBV12-3/TRBV12-4; abundance: -; j_gene: TRBJ1-6; CDR3nt: TGTGCCAGCAGTTTACAACTTGTGAATTCACCCCTCCACTTT; CDR3aa: CASSLQLVNSPLHF
len: 13; d_gene: TRBD2; v_gene: TRBV6-4; abundance: few; j_gene: TRBJ2-3; CDR3nt: TGTGCCAGCAGCACGTGGGAGGGGGATACGCAGTATTTT; CDR3aa: CASSTWEGDTQYF
len: 13; d_gene: -; v_gene: TRBV2; abundance: few; j_gene: TRBJ2-3; CDR3nt: TGTGCCAGCAAACCGGGAGCTTTGGATACGCAGTATTTT; CDR3aa: CASKPGALDTQYF